This T cell receptor beta chain was captured in a study of blood T cell repertoires in COVID-19 (dated by TCRdb to the early 2020s). In the study overall: Collaborator samples came from the United States, Italy and Spain and covered acute and convalescent phases of COVID-19. The prospective study material was composed of cDNA or gDNA derived from T cells, B-cell-depleted T cells, or PBMCs. Subjects who had been exposed to COVID-19, were actively infected with it, or had recovered from it provided the deeply sampled blood TCRbeta repertoires that made up the dataset. A freely available public database, intended as a resource for researchers studying the immune response to SARS-CoV-2, is where the repertoires were released. Samples came from the ongoing ImmuneRACE study (first 160 participants) plus 1,254 subjects from 6 global collaborators. The sample metadata nearly always contained a de-identified subject ID, COVID-19 status, age in years and sex. HLA class I and class II types, where available, came from metadata supplied by the sample provider rather than from assay-based typing. Overall study outcomes, separate from this receptor: Clinical and demographic metadata were provided uncurated, with the amount varying by source and participant.

On this clone: Its antigen is not yet known. Base qualities were left out, and no much larger clone turns up one base away.

The CDR1 and CDR2 encoded by the germline V gene are MRHNA and SNTAGT. Including cysteine and phenylalanine, the CDR3 has 13 amino acids. Only the CDR3 region is kept as DNA, spanning 39 bases read in frame from base 1. V drops 6 bases and J drops 5 bases, leaving 10 bases in between. TCRbeta CDR3 regions were amplified from genomic DNA by means of the immunoSEQ Assay, a bias-controlled multiplex PCR. Per the original workflow: The number of nucleated cells in each sample was estimated from the amplification of reference gene primers within the assay. Sequence reads were collapsed and filtered to measure the absolute abundance of every unique TCRbeta CDR3 rearrangement. For each sample, productive Simpson clonality was calculated as the square root of Simpson's diversity index across productive rearrangements. Sourced from immuneACCESS, this table was stored by TCRdb with only in-frame sequences that have V and J called. A share of the clones is absent; for the studies checked, an unresolved V gene accounts for under half, and the remainder has no known explanation. The V and J calls and the clone size are those of that table, but D and trimming were determined from the DNA. This sample comprises over 70,000 clones, approximately 80% of them detected only once. The top ten clones comprise under 3% of the sample.

One collaborating source in Seattle enrolled patients during active infection and followed them longitudinally through the course of disease. Whole blood was collected in K2EDTA tubes by collaborating institutions according to the institutions' own protocols. Collaborator samples were shipped for TCRbeta analysis as frozen whole blood, isolated PBMCs, or DNA extracted from either sample type. The sample consisted of peripheral blood. The TCR sequence derives from a man between 65 and 85 years old with COVID-19, enrolled during active disease. The chain is made from TRBV6-4 and TRBJ2-2; 6 matching bases give a weak D call of TRBD1. This receptor has the CDR3 CASRPGVTGELFF. The nucleotide sequence is TGTGCCAGCAGACCAGGGGTAACCGGGGAGCTGTTTTTT.